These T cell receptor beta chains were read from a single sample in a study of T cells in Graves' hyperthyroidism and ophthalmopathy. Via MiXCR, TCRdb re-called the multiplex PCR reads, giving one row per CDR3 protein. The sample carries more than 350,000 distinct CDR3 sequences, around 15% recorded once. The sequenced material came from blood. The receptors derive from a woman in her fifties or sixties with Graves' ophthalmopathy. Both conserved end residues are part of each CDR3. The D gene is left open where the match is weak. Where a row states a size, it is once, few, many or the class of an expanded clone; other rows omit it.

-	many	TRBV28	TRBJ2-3	CASRLGGGPSADTQYF	TGTGCCAGCAGGCTGGGGGGGGGCCCATCTGCAGATACGCAGTATTTT
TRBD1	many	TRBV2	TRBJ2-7	CASRDRRDSYEQYF	TGTGCCAGCAGGGACAGGCGAGATTCCTACGAGCAGTACTTC
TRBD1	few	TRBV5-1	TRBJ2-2	CASSLGGTAELFF	TGCGCCAGCAGCTTGGGAGGGACAGCGGAGCTGTTTTTT
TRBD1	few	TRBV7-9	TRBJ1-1	CASSPDRGPYTEAFF	TGTGCCAGCAGCCCAGACAGGGGGCCCTACACTGAAGCTTTCTTT
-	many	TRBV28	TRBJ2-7	CASSFGGPLDEQYF	TGTGCCAGCAGTTTCGGGGGACCTCTGGACGAGCAGTACTTC
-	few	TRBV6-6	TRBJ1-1	CASSYRSLRVEEAFF	TGTGCCAGCAGTTACAGGAGTTTAAGGGTGGAAGAAGCTTTCTTT
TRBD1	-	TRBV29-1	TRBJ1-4	CSVKKTGATNEKLFF	TGCAGCGTTAAAAAGACAGGGGCAACTAATGAAAAACTGTTTTTT
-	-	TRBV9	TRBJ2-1	CASSVAGSIGYEQFF	TGTGCCAGCAGCGTAGCAGGGTCAATAGGGTATGAGCAGTTCTTC
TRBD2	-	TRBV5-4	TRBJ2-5	CASSLELAGAVETQYF	TGTGCCAGCAGCTTGGAACTAGCGGGAGCAGTTGAGACCCAGTACTTC
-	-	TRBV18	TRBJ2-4	CASSPWGLGENIQYF	TGTGCCAGCTCACCATGGGGCTTGGGAGAAAACATTCAGTACTTC
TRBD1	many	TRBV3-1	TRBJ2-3	CASSLRQGSDTQYF	TGTGCCAGCAGCCTCAGACAGGGATCAGATACGCAGTATTTT
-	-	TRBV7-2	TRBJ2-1	CASSLGRAGEQFF	TGTGCCAGCAGCTTAGGCCGGGCTGGTGAGCAGTTCTTC